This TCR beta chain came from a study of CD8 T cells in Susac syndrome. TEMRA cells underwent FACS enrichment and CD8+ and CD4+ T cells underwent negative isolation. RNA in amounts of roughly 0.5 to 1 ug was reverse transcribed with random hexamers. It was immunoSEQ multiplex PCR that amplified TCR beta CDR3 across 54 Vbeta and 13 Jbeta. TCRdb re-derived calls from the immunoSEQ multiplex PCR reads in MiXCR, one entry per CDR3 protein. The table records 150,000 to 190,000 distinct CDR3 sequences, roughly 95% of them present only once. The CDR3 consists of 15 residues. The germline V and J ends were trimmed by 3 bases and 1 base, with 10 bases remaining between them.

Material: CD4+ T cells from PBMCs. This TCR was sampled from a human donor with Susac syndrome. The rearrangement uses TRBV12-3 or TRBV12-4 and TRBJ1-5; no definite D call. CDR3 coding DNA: TGTGCCAGCAGTTTGGGGAGGTCGAGCAATCAGCCCCAGCATTTT. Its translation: CASSLGRSSNQPQHF.